A single sample is the source of the 32 T cell receptor beta chains below, sequenced in a study of cytotoxic CD8 clonotypes in ibrutinib-treated CLL (dated by TCRdb to about 2021). The library was produced with the immunoSEQ multiplex PCR assay. As stored in TCRdb, this immuneACCESS dataset retains in-frame rearrangements with V and J assigned. A fraction of the clones does not appear; measured against another copy, unresolved V genes explain less than half of the discrepancy, and the remainder lacks a known reason. Here the sample has roughly 150,000 clones; less than 85% occur a single time. Of the sample, about 5% falls within the top ten clones. The sample's time point label, decoded: around 25 months on ibrutinib. This specimen consisted of PBMCs, obtained after 24 months of ibrutinib treatment. All receptors come from a human donor with chronic lymphocytic leukemia.

The chain links TRBV7-9 to TRBJ2-2, with D possibly being TRBD2 (5 bases). The V and J ends lost 7 bases and 2 bases respectively, with 11 bases between them. The CDR3 loop spans 14 amino acids. Germline assignment: CDR1 SEHNR and CDR2 FQNEAQ (reference sequence). CDR3 protein: CASMPEGNTGELFF. DNA of the CDR3: TGTGCCAGCATGCCCGAGGGAAACACCGGGGAGCTGTTTTTT.

The gene calls are TRBV13 and TRBJ2-6; weak D call: TRBD2 (6 bases). The germline V gene encodes CDR1 PRHDT and CDR2 FYEKMQ (reference sequence). The germline V and J ends were trimmed by 3 bases and 3 bases, with 6 bases remaining between them. This CDR3 is 14 amino acids long. The CDR3: CASSLGGGANVLTF. For the CDR3, the DNA is TGTGCCAGCAGCTTGGGGGGTGGGGCCAACGTCCTGACTTTC.

The CDR3 spells CASNLGGASSYEQYF. The DNA of the CDR3 is TGTGCCAGCAACCTGGGTGGGGCGAGCTCCTACGAGCAGTACTTC. The chain couples TRBV7-9 to TRBJ2-7, with a tentative D call TRBD1 (5 bases). This CDR3 is built from 15 residues. Deletions cut 7 bases from V and 0 bases from J, with 16 bases between. From germline, CDR1 is SEHNR and CDR2 FQNEAQ (reference sequence).

The gene calls are TRBV19 and TRBJ1-4; unclear D gene. The V end lost 1 base, the J end lost 7 bases, and 7 bases lay between the germline ends. The CDR3 loop spans 13 amino acids. The germline V gene has CDR1 LNHDA and CDR2 SQIVND (reference sequence). The CDR3 nucleotides are TGTGCCAGTAGTATAGGCGGCCTTGAAAAACTGTTTTTT. Its protein is CASSIGGLEKLFF.

The CDR3 is CASSLRGAGTIHNEQFF. In nucleotides, the CDR3 is TGTGCCAGCAGCTTAAGAGGGGCCGGGACTATTCACAATGAGCAGTTCTTC. The chain recombines TRBV7-9 with TRBJ2-1; 7 positions agree with TRBD2. The germline V gene encodes CDR1 SEHNR and CDR2 FQNEAQ (reference sequence). CDR3 size: 17 residues. The V segment lost 2 bases and the J segment 5 bases; nucleotides outside the gene matches: 12.

This clone appeared a few times. The chain recombines TRBV29-1 with TRBJ1-1, with TRBD1 matching over 7 bases. Per the germline V gene, CDR1 is SQVTM and CDR2 is ANQGSEA. This CDR3 has 10 amino acids. V lost 6 bases to trimming and J lost 5 bases; unmatched junction nucleotides: 0. CDR3 in DNA: TGCAGCGTGACAGGGACTGAAGCTTTCTTT. It specifies CSVTGTEAFF.

The CDR3 coding sequence is TGCGCCAGCAGCTTTTCGGCGGGATCGGTCAATGAGCAGTTCTTC. Amino acid sequence: CASSFSAGSVNEQFF. The chain employs TRBV5-1 and TRBJ2-1; a weak D match, TRBD2 (6 bases). Per germline, CDR1 SGHRS and CDR2 YFSETQ. V was cut by 2 bases and J by 6 bases, with 15 bases left in between. This CDR3 contains 15 residues.

The CDR3 reads CASSPGQGNREQYF. In nucleotides, the CDR3 is TGTGCCAGCAGCCCAGGACAGGGAAACCGCGAGCAGTACTTC. The rearrangement uses TRBV7-2 and TRBJ2-7; 8 bases line up with TRBD1. The CDR3 consists of 14 residues. V lost 5 bases, J lost 6 bases, and 9 bases stayed unmatched. Per the germline V gene, CDR1 is SGHTA and CDR2 is FQGNSA.

This clone was detected once. The J gene is TRBJ2-3, the V gene TRBV5-1, with 10 bases aligning to TRBD2. Germline assignment: CDR1 SGHRS and CDR2 YFSETQ. The junction had 5 bases not matched to a gene; V was cut back by 4 bases and J by 3 bases. This CDR3 has 15 amino acids. The CDR3 here is CASSPSSGGTDTQYF. Written as DNA, the CDR3 is TGCGCCAGCAGCCCCTCTAGCGGGGGAACAGATACGCAGTATTTT.

V is TRBV11-2 and J is TRBJ1-1; unclear D gene. V was pared by 3 bases and J by 0 bases, with 11 bases between. This CDR3 has 15 amino acids. Looked up from germline, CDR1 is SGHAT and CDR2 is FQNNGV. CDR3 amino acids: CASSLSAQMNTEAFF. The DNA for the CDR3 is TGTGCCAGCAGCTTGTCGGCCCAGATGAACACTGAAGCTTTCTTT. Full variable domain (rest looked up from reference TRBV11-2 and TRBJ1-1): EAGVAQSPRYKIIEKRQSVAFWCNPISGHATLYWYQQILGQGPKLLIQFQNNGVVDDSQLPKDRFSAERLKGVDSTLKIQPAKLEDSAVYLCASSLSAQMNTEAFFGQGTRLTVV.

The chain joins TRBV9 to TRBJ2-3; a possible D gene is TRBD2 (6 bases). With 4 bases removed from V and 11 bases from J, the gap between germline ends came to 14 bases. CDR3 size: 12 residues. Germline V gene lookup returns CDR1 SGDLS and CDR2 YYNGEE. The CDR3 loop is CASSPDYRGQYF. For the CDR3, the DNA is TGTGCCAGCAGCCCGGACTACCGGGGGCAGTATTTT.

Written as DNA, the CDR3 is TGTGCCAGCCAGGGCTCAGGTCAGGGCCCCGATGAGTTGAGATATGGCTACACCTTC. Amino acid sequence: CASQGSGQGPDELRYGYTF. The V and J genes are TRBV7-9 and TRBJ1-2; perhaps TRBD1 as D (5 bases). In germline, CDR1 is SEHNR, CDR2 FQNEAQ (reference sequence). Between the trimmed V and J ends, which lost 8 bases and 5 bases, there was a span of 33 bases. The length of the CDR3 is 19 residues.

The DNA of the CDR3 is TGTGCCAGCAGTACGGGGAACTCTGGAAACACCATATATTTT. Its translation is CASSTGNSGNTIYF. This chain joins TRBV2 and TRBJ1-3; the D is unclear. The germline V gene encodes CDR1 SNHLY and CDR2 FYNNEI. Trimming stripped 5 bases from V and 0 bases from J, with 8 bases between. The CDR3 totals 14 residues. Full variable domain (missing parts from reference TRBV2 and TRBJ1-3): EPEVTQTPSHQVTQMGQEVILRCVPISNHLYFYWYRQILGQKVEFLVSFYNNEISEKSEIFDDQFSVERPDGSNFTLKIRSTKLEDSAMYFCASSTGNSGNTIYFGEGSWLTVV.

The table lists this clone with a count of one. This chain connects TRBV28 to TRBJ2-7; the D call may be TRBD1 or TRBD2 (5 bases each). This CDR3 has 12 amino acids. Trimming removed 5 bases from V and 6 bases from J, with 11 bases in between. CDR1 MDHEN and CDR2 SYDVKM come from the germline V gene. As DNA, the CDR3 is TGTGCCAGCAGTCCTGGGGGAACCGAGCAGTACTTC. It yields the protein CASSPGGTEQYF.

This rearrangement joins TRBV28 to TRBJ1-2; D is unclear. This CDR3 has 14 amino acids. The V and J ends lost 7 bases and 4 bases respectively, with 16 bases between them. Germline loops: CDR1 MDHEN, CDR2 SYDVKM. CDR3 nucleotide sequence: TGTGCCAGCACCTCCGAAGGTGGTGGCTATGGCTACACCTTC. Its protein product is CASTSEGGGYGYTF.

V is TRBV18 and J is TRBJ2-2, with 12 bases fitting TRBD1. V lost 0 bases to trimming and J lost 7 bases; unmatched junction nucleotides: 3. The CDR3 loop spans 16 amino acids. The germline V gene encodes CDR1 KGHSH and CDR2 LQKENI. CDR3 region: CASSPPGTGGFGELFF. DNA of the CDR3: TGTGCCAGCTCACCACCCGGGACAGGGGGCTTCGGGGAGCTGTTTTTT. The full variable domain, rest sourced from reference TRBV18 and TRBJ2-2, is NAGVMQNPRHLVRRRGQEARLRCSPMKGHSHVYWYRQLPEEGLKFMVYLQKENIIDESGMPKERFSAEFPKEGPSILRIQQVVRGDSAAYFCASSPPGTGGFGELFFGEGSRLTVL.

The V call is TRBV5-6, the J call TRBJ2-1; TRBD2 matches 12 bases. The CDR3 contains 14 residues. Unmatched junction bases numbered 1, after V lost 2 bases and J lost 7 bases. Per the germline V gene, CDR1 is SGHDT and CDR2 is YYEEEE. CDR3 nucleotides: TGTGCCAGCAGCTTAGGACTAGCGGGAAATGAGCAGTTCTTC. As protein: CASSLGLAGNEQFF. Full variable domain (missing parts from reference TRBV5-6 and TRBJ2-1): DAGVTQSPTHLIKTRGQQVTLRCSPKSGHDTVSWYQQALGQGPQFIFQYYEEEERQRGNFPDRFSGHQFPNYSSELNVNALLLGDSALYLCASSLGLAGNEQFFGPGTRLTVL.

The J gene is TRBJ1-1, the V gene TRBV7-6; 7 bases are shared with TRBD1. Trimming cost V 3 bases and J 2 bases; bases outside gene matches: 6. The germline CDR1 and CDR2 sequences are SGHVS and FNYEAQ. The CDR3 loop spans 15 amino acids. The CDR3 nucleotides are TGTGCCAGCAGCTTCCCGACAGGGTCAAACACTGAAGCTTTCTTT. It encodes CASSFPTGSNTEAFF.

V usage is TRBV6-9 and J usage is TRBJ2-4; weak D call: TRBD1 (6 bases). The V end lost 4 bases, the J end lost 0 bases, and 13 bases lay between the germline ends. The length of the CDR3 is 16 residues. CDR1 is MNHGY and CDR2 is SVAAGI in the germline V gene. In nucleotides, the CDR3 is TGTGCCAGCAGTTTCCCAGGGGTCTTAGCCAAAAACATTCAGTACTTC. Translation: CASSFPGVLAKNIQYF.

The chain joins TRBV6-5 to TRBJ1-1; D not certain. The CDR3 loop spans 13 amino acids. V gave up 5 bases and J gave up 7 bases, with 14 bases separating them. CDR1 is MNHEY, CDR2 SVGAGI, per germline. The CDR3 DNA follows: TGTGCCAGCAGTACACCGAATGTATTTGAAGCTTTCTTT. This translates into CASSTPNVFEAFF.

V is TRBV28 and J is TRBJ1-2; possibly TRBD1 for D (6 bases). The ends were cut back, 6 bases at V and 2 bases at J, with 16 bases in the middle. The CDR3 totals 15 residues. Germline values: CDR1 MDHEN, CDR2 SYDVKM. The CDR3 loop reads CASRNNRERNYGYTF. The CDR3 DNA is TGTGCCAGCAGAAACAACAGGGAGAGGAACTATGGCTACACCTTC.

This chain joins TRBV2 and TRBJ2-5, with a weak D call TRBD1 (5 bases). Germline-derived CDR1 and CDR2 are SNHLY and FYNNEI. The germline V and J ends were trimmed by 6 bases and 2 bases, with 10 bases remaining between them. This CDR3 contains 13 residues. The CDR3 spells CASRKDRQETQYF. The DNA for the CDR3 is TGTGCCAGCAGGAAAGACAGACAAGAGACCCAGTACTTC.

The chain links TRBV7-9 to TRBJ2-3, with 9 bases fitting TRBD2. The V and J ends lost 1 base and 1 base, in that order; junction bases with no gene match: 3. This CDR3 region has 16 residues. Germline assignment: CDR1 SEHNR and CDR2 FQNEAQ (reference sequence). CDR3 DNA sequence: TGTGCCAGCAGCTTAGTGATAGCGGGGGGCACAGATACGCAGTATTTT. This gives the protein CASSLVIAGGTDTQYF.

This clone was detected only once. This chain connects TRBV29-1 to TRBJ2-5; 10 positions agree with TRBD1. The ends lost 6 bases at V and 1 base at J; junction bases unmatched: 8. The CDR3 is 15 amino acids. CDR1 SQVTM and CDR2 ANQGSEA come from the germline V gene. The CDR3 DNA reads TGCAGCGTGGGACAGGGGAATAATATCCAAGAGACCCAGTACTTC. Amino acid sequence: CSVGQGNNIQETQYF. The full variable domain, its missing parts supplied by reference TRBV29-1 and TRBJ2-5, is SAVISQKPSRDICQRGTSLTIQCQVDSQVTMMFWYRQQPGQSLTLIATANQGSEATYESGFVIDKFPISRPNLTFSTLTVSNMSPEDSSIYLCSVGQGNNIQETQYFGPGTRLLVL.

The chain links TRBV18 to TRBJ2-7, with D perhaps given as TRBD1 or TRBD2 (5 bases each). Trimming left V 4 bases short and J 0 bases short, with 10 bases between. Looked up from germline, CDR1 is KGHSH and CDR2 is LQKENI. CDR3 length equals 14 residues. The CDR3 loop reads CASSLRDLSYEQYF. CDR3 DNA: TGTGCCAGCTCACTCCGGGACCTCTCCTACGAGCAGTACTTC.

The gene calls are TRBV13 and TRBJ1-1; D not resolved. Germline V gene data show CDR1 as PRHDT and CDR2 as FYEKMQ (reference sequence). Trimming took off 5 bases at V and 6 bases at J, with 19 bases between the two ends. The CDR3 runs to 15 residues. CDR3 nucleotide sequence: TGTGCCAGCAGCCGACAAAGGCTCGTTGGGGCTGAAGCTTTCTTT. As protein: CASSRQRLVGAEAFF. Drawing the rest from reference TRBV13 and TRBJ1-1, the complete variable domain is AAGVIQSPRHLIKEKRETATLKCYPIPRHDTVYWYQQGPGQDPQFLISFYEKMQSDKGSIPDRFSAQQFSDYHSELNMSSLELGDSALYFCASSRQRLVGAEAFFGQGTRLTVV.

This clone was detected only a few times. CDR3 DNA: TGTGCCAGCAGCTCCCTGACAGGGGCCCGTAACTATGGCTACACCTTC. This encodes CASSSLTGARNYGYTF. V is TRBV11-2 and J is TRBJ1-2; 8 bases are shared with TRBD1. The CDR3 sequence is 16 residues long. V lost 4 bases and J lost 1; bases outside the gene matches: 8. Germline assignment: CDR1 SGHAT and CDR2 FQNNGV.

J is TRBJ2-7 and V is TRBV7-2; the D gene is possibly TRBD2 (6 bases). The CDR3 covers 15 residues. CDR1 SGHTA and CDR2 FQGNSA come from the germline V gene. Trimming removed 4 bases at V and 2 bases at J, with 15 bases between. Here the CDR3 reads CASSSGLALTYEQYF. The CDR3 DNA is TGTGCCAGCAGCTCGGGACTGGCTTTGACCTACGAGCAGTACTTC.

This CDR3 is CSVGSNYGYTF. The CDR3 DNA follows: TGCAGCGTGGGGTCTAACTATGGCTACACCTTC. The chain couples TRBV29-1 to TRBJ1-2; D call uncertain. The germline V gene has CDR1 SQVTM and CDR2 ANQGSEA. The V and J ends lost 6 bases and 0 bases respectively, with 5 bases between them. The CDR3 totals 11 residues.

This clone was seen a single time. The rearrangement uses TRBV11-2 and TRBJ2-7, with 10 positions matching TRBD1. CDR1 is SGHAT, CDR2 FQNNGV, per germline. This CDR3 region has 15 residues. V was pared by 5 bases and J by 3 bases, with 7 bases of the junction left unmatched. The CDR3 nucleotides are TGTGCCAGCAGCACCTGGACAGGGGGTGGCTACGAGCAGTACTTC. It encodes CASSTWTGGGYEQYF.

This clone was counted once. Other DNA sequences in this specimen translate into the identical CDR3. The J gene is TRBJ1-3, the V gene TRBV30; tentative D call: TRBD1 (5 bases). This CDR3 is built from 14 residues. Germline V gene sequence: CDR1 GTSNPN, CDR2 SVGIG (reference sequence). V dropped 0 bases and J dropped 4 bases, with 10 bases sitting between them. This CDR3 is CAWSVWTPGNTIYF. The CDR3 bases are TGTGCCTGGAGTGTATGGACACCCGGAAACACCATATATTTT. The whole variable domain, remainder taken from reference TRBV30 and TRBJ1-3, is SQTIHQWPATLVQPVGSPLSLECTVEGTSNPNLYWYRQAAGRGLQLLFYSVGIGQISSEVPQNLSASRPQDRQFILSSKKLLLSDSGFYLCAWSVWTPGNTIYFGEGSWLTVV.

V and J are TRBV6-6 and TRBJ2-6; D possibly matches TRBD1 or TRBD2 (5 bases each). Germline CDR1 reads MNHNY; CDR2 reads SVGAGI (reference sequence). Trimming cost V 2 bases and J 0 bases, with 8 bases left between them. There are 16 residues in the CDR3. The CDR3 DNA reads TGTGCCAGCAGTTACGCAGGGACCTCTGGGGCCAACGTCCTGACTTTC. Translation: CASSYAGTSGANVLTF.